Following are 13 T cell receptor beta chains from one sample sequenced in a study of cytomegalovirus exposure and HLA in healthy donors. The PCR contained 60 Vbeta and 13 Jbeta primers. Only in-frame clones appear in the TCRdb table, and some are missing; sequencing was by immunoSEQ multiplex PCR. The data show more than 150,000 clones, almost 80% seen once. Sequenced input: PBMCs. The receptors here all came from a man between 45 and 60 years old in good health and CMV-seropositive.

The chain couples TRBV5-1 to TRBJ2-3; D perhaps matches TRBD2 (7 bases). V lost 0 bases, J lost 1 base, and 12 bases lay in between. From germline, CDR1 is SGHRS and CDR2 YFSETQ. CDR3 length equals 16 residues. CDR3 bases: TGCGCCAGCAGCTTGGAGGGGGGGAAGGGCACAGATACGCAGTATTTT. This sequence encodes CASSLEGGKGTDTQYF.

This chain joins TRBV5-4 and TRBJ2-7; 9 nucleotides line up with TRBD1. Germline CDR1 SGHNT, CDR2 YYREEE (reference sequence). V gave up 4 bases and J gave up 3 bases; unmatched junction bases: 8. This CDR3 contains 15 residues. Here the CDR3 DNA reads TGTGCCAGCAGCCGGGACAGGGCGGCCTTCTACGAGCAGTACGTC. Protein: CASSRDRAAFYEQYV.

The CDR3 sequence is CASVSAGVLETQYF. CDR3 nucleotide sequence: TGTGCCAGCGTTTCTGCGGGGGTATTAGAGACCCAGTACTTC. This chain links TRBV6-1 with TRBJ2-5; TRBD2 matches at 7 bases. The CDR3 consists of 14 residues. V shed 8 bases, J shed 4 bases, and the junction held 10 bases outside the gene matches. Germline lookup yields CDR1 MNHNS and CDR2 SASEGT.

This clone has only a few counts. V and J are TRBV28 and TRBJ2-7; a possible D gene is TRBD2 (5 bases). CDR1 is MDHEN, CDR2 SYDVKM, per germline. CDR3 length equals 13 residues. Trimming cost V 6 bases and J 4 bases, with 13 bases left between them. The CDR3 loop is CASSARPGYEQYV. In nucleotides, the CDR3 is TGTGCCAGCAGCGCCCGCCCGGGGTACGAGCAGTACGTC.

V is TRBV2 and J is TRBJ1-5; 10 bases align to TRBD1. The J segment lost 6 bases and the V segment lost 8 bases, leaving 7 bases of the junction unmatched. In germline, CDR1 is SNHLY, CDR2 FYNNEI. The CDR3 covers 14 residues. CDR3 amino acids: CASSDRGRGQPQHF. Written as DNA, the CDR3 is TGTGCCAGCTCCGACAGGGGGCGCGGTCAGCCCCAGCATTTT.

The V and J genes are TRBV29-1 and TRBJ1-1; D gene uncertain. The CDR3 extends over 18 amino acids. CDR1 is SQVTM and CDR2 is ANQGSEA in the germline V gene. Between the trimmed V and J ends, which lost 0 bases and 0 bases, there was a span of 20 bases. The CDR3 sequence: CSVEDFQERLMMNTEAFF. Here the CDR3 DNA reads TGCAGCGTTGAAGATTTTCAGGAACGGCTCATGATGAACACTGAAGCTTTCTTT.

This clone was seen a handful of times. This rearrangement joins TRBV5-1 to TRBJ1-1; 8 bases map to TRBD1. V was pared by 0 bases and J by 5 bases, with 3 bases of the junction left unmatched. Per the germline V gene, CDR1 is SGHRS and CDR2 is YFSETQ. CDR3 length equals 14 residues. Written as DNA, the CDR3 is TGCGCCAGCAGCTTGGACAGGGGGGTAACTGAAGCTTTCTTT. Translation: CASSLDRGVTEAFF.

CDR3 protein: CASTSGQVNGYTF. CDR3 DNA sequence: TGTGCCAGCACCTCGGGTCAAGTTAATGGCTACACCTTC. The chain links TRBV5-6 to TRBJ1-2; D is undetermined. There are 13 residues in the CDR3. Per the germline V gene, CDR1 is SGHDT and CDR2 is YYEEEE. V lost 6 bases to trimming and J lost 6 bases, with 15 bases between them.

This chain joins TRBV4-1 and TRBJ1-3, with unresolved D. V dropped 1 base and J dropped 0 bases, with 13 bases sitting between them. The CDR3 length is 17 residues. Per germline, CDR1 MGHRA and CDR2 YSYEKL. The CDR3, as DNA: TGCGCCAGCAGCCAAGTCTCCCTTCCCGTCTCTGGAAACACCATATATTTT. Translated, it gives CASSQVSLPVSGNTIYF.

This chain links TRBV4-1 with TRBJ2-7; weak D call: TRBD2 (5 bases). Germline lookup yields CDR1 MGHRA and CDR2 YSYEKL. The CDR3 extends over 13 amino acids. Trimming left V 4 bases short and J 3 bases short, with 10 bases between. This chain's CDR3 is CASSLGERYEQYF. CDR3 sequence (DNA): TGCGCCAGCAGCCTCGGGGAACGCTACGAGCAGTACTTC.

This sequence joins TRBV2 and TRBJ2-7; 10 bases fit TRBD2. V gave up 2 bases and J gave up 5 bases; unmatched junction bases: 3. This CDR3 spans 14 amino acids. Germline V CDR1 and CDR2: SNHLY, FYNNEI. CDR3 residues: CASSEPSGGNEQYF. Written as DNA, the CDR3 is TGTGCCAGCAGTGAACCTAGCGGGGGAAACGAGCAGTACTTC.

The chain couples TRBV9 to TRBJ2-5, with D unclear. Germline V CDR1 and CDR2: SGDLS, YYNGEE. The CDR3 covers 13 residues. V shed 6 bases and J shed 1 base, with 10 bases lying between them. As DNA, the CDR3 is TGTGCCAGCAAAAGCGCCAGCCAAGAGACCCAGTACTTC. As protein: CASKSASQETQYF.

The chain employs TRBV9 and TRBJ2-7; 8 nucleotides align to TRBD1. The CDR3 has 12 amino acids. The germline V gene encodes CDR1 SGDLS and CDR2 YYNGEE. V was pared by 7 bases and J by 6 bases, with 6 bases of the junction left unmatched. CDR3 bases: TGTGCCAGCGGGTCACAGGGGGGCGAGCAGTACTTC. Encoded protein: CASGSQGGEQYF.